The 21 T cell receptor beta chains below were found in one sample sequenced in a study of blood T cell repertoires in COVID-19. Assay used: immunoSEQ multiplex PCR; TCRdb lists only in-frame clones, some missing. Of some 490,000 clones listed, about nine tenths are singletons. Specimen: PBMCs or T cells enriched from blood (not recorded which). The receptors were sampled from a woman in her fifties or sixties who had recovered from COVID-19.

The chain recombines TRBV5-1 with TRBJ2-2; TRBD1 agrees at 10 bases. Germline CDR1 and CDR2: SGHRS and YFSETQ. The CDR3 consists of 18 residues. V lost 3 bases and J lost 5; bases outside the gene matches: 13. As DNA, the CDR3 is TGCGCCAGCAGCTACAAAATGTCGGACAGGGGGTATACCGGGGAGCTGTTTTTT. Protein sequence: CASSYKMSDRGYTGELFF.

V is TRBV5-1 and J is TRBJ2-7; perhaps TRBD1 as D (6 bases). Trimming shortened V by 0 bases and J by 5 bases, and 12 bases separated the two germline ends. This CDR3 region has 14 residues. CDR1 is SGHRS and CDR2 is YFSETQ in the germline V gene. CDR3 coding DNA: TGCGCCAGCAGCTTGGTAGCAGGGGCCAACGAGCAGTACTTC. Translation: CASSLVAGANEQYF.

The gene calls are TRBV3-1 (or the pseudogene TRBV3-2) and TRBJ2-5; D call uncertain. Trimming shortened V by 0 bases and J by 5 bases, and 7 bases separated the two germline ends. The CDR3 contains 13 residues. Germline CDR1 and CDR2: LGHDT and YNNKEL (reference sequence). Written as DNA, the CDR3 is TGTGCCAGCAGCCAAGATGGGCTGGAGACCCAGTACTTC. Protein product: CASSQDGLETQYF.

This chain connects TRBV7-9 to TRBJ1-3; TRBD1 might be the D (5 bases). The germline V and J ends were trimmed by 2 bases and 4 bases, with 15 bases remaining between them. Looked up from germline, CDR1 is SEHNR and CDR2 is FQNEAQ (reference sequence). The CDR3 is 16 residues long. CDR3 DNA sequence: TGTGCCAGCAGCTTAACCTTAAGGGGCGGAGGAAACACCATATATTTT. Translated, it gives CASSLTLRGGGNTIYF.

This sequence joins TRBV10-3 and TRBJ2-6; D is perhaps TRBD2 (5 bases). The V end was cut by 1 base, the J end by 4 bases, with 11 bases between. The CDR3 is 16 residues long. Germline CDR1 is ENHRY and CDR2 is SYGVKD. The DNA of the CDR3 is TGTGCCATCAGTGAGTTCCGGACTGAGGGGGCCAACGTCCTGACTTTC. Translating it yields CAISEFRTEGANVLTF.

The CDR3 loop reads CASTPGAGGAYEQYF. The DNA for the CDR3 is TGTGCCAGCACCCCCGGAGCGGGGGGGGCCTACGAGCAGTACTTC. The chain uses TRBV7-9 and TRBJ2-7, with 10 positions matching TRBD2. Germline V CDR1 and CDR2: SEHNR, FQNEAQ (reference sequence). V lost 7 bases to trimming and J lost 2 bases; unmatched junction nucleotides: 8. This CDR3 has 15 residues.

This sequence joins TRBV6-5 and TRBJ1-5, with TRBD1 matching 7 bases. With V trimmed by 6 bases and J by 2 bases, 4 bases remained unmatched. This CDR3 comprises 14 residues. Germline CDR1 MNHEY, CDR2 SVGAGI. The CDR3 DNA is TGTGCCAGCAGGACAGGGATAGGCAATCAGCCCCAGCATTTT. This codes for CASRTGIGNQPQHF.

The chain links TRBV30 to TRBJ2-1, with 9 bases fitting TRBD2. After removal of 4 bases from V and 4 bases from J, the junction contained 8 bases not matched to a gene. Germline V gene sequence: CDR1 GTSNPN, CDR2 SVGIG (reference sequence). The CDR3 covers 15 residues. CDR3 protein: CAWMSGGTPYNEQFF. The CDR3 DNA reads TGTGCCTGGATGAGCGGGGGGACCCCTTACAATGAGCAGTTCTTC.

This clone was recorded once. The chain combines TRBV28 with TRBJ1-6; 8 bases fit TRBD1. The CDR3 is made up of 14 amino acids. J gave up 5 bases and V 11 bases, and 8 bases lay outside the gene matches. From germline, CDR1 is MDHEN and CDR2 SYDVKM. DNA for the CDR3: TGTGCCGGGCGGCGACAGGGGAATAATTCACCCCTCCACTTT. Translation gives CAGRRQGNNSPLHF.

The genes are TRBV30 and TRBJ2-3; 11 bases align to TRBD2. Germline CDR1 is GTSNPN and CDR2 is SVGIG (reference sequence). J gave up 2 bases and V 2 bases, and 3 bases lay outside the gene matches. This CDR3 spans 15 amino acids. The CDR3 sequence: CAWSRLAGITDTQYF. CDR3 coding DNA: TGTGCCTGGAGTCGACTAGCGGGGATCACAGATACGCAGTATTTT.

The chain is built from TRBV3-1 (or the pseudogene TRBV3-2) and TRBJ1-1; D is unresolved. Germline V gene lookup returns CDR1 LGHDT and CDR2 YNNKEL (reference sequence). The CDR3 loop spans 14 amino acids. V was trimmed by 4 bases and J by 4 bases, leaving 13 bases between them. The CDR3 sequence: CASSPQIMATEAFF. The CDR3 DNA sequence: TGTGCCAGCAGCCCCCAGATCATGGCCACTGAAGCTTTCTTT.

To note about this clone: In the same sample, other DNA sequences code for this CDR3. V is TRBV5-1 and J is TRBJ1-2; TRBD1 aligns across 9 bases. Trimming took 4 bases from V and 5 from J; bases not matched to a gene: 3. The CDR3 is made up of 13 amino acids. CDR1 and CDR2 from the germline V gene are SGHRS and YFSETQ. The CDR3 region is CASSPGQGYGYTF. In nucleotides, the CDR3 is TGCGCCAGCAGCCCAGGACAGGGGTATGGCTACACCTTC.

The chain recombines TRBV3-1 (or the pseudogene TRBV3-2) with TRBJ1-1; D remains ambiguous. The CDR3 has 14 residues. Trimming removed 0 bases from V and 3 bases from J, with 8 bases in between. CDR1 LGHDT and CDR2 YNNKEL come from the germline V gene (reference sequence). CDR3 region: CASSQEWGDTEAFF. For the CDR3, the DNA is TGTGCCAGCAGCCAAGAATGGGGAGACACTGAAGCTTTCTTT.

This chain joins TRBV21-1 and TRBJ2-1; TRBD2 reflects the table's D call only, with no check against the DNA. TRBV21-1 is termed a pseudogene. CDR3 length: 16 residues. Here the CDR3 reads CASSKVPGGSYNEQFF. CDR3 DNA: TGTGCCAGCAGCAAAGTACCAGGAGGCTCCTACAATGAGCAGTTCTTC.

This chain uses TRBV2 with TRBJ2-1; possible D gene TRBD1, 6 bases. The CDR3 loop spans 16 amino acids. V was shortened by 0 bases and J by 9 bases, with 18 bases between the two germline ends. CDR1 and CDR2 from the germline V gene are SNHLY and FYNNEI. In DNA, the CDR3 is TGTGCCAGCAGTGAAGCCGGTACCGGGACACCGCCTGAGCAGTTCTTC. Protein: CASSEAGTGTPPEQFF.

V and J are TRBV6-5 and TRBJ1-6; the match to TRBD1 covers 7 bases. The CDR3 has 13 amino acids. Germline trimming cut 6 bases from V and 7 bases from J; bases unmatched to any gene: 3. Germline assignment: CDR1 MNHEY and CDR2 SVGAGI. The CDR3 loop is CASRGDRNSPLHF. CDR3 DNA: TGTGCCAGCAGGGGGGACAGAAATTCACCCCTCCACTTT.

The chain carries TRBV3-1 (or the pseudogene TRBV3-2) and TRBJ1-2; D is unresolved. This CDR3 has 18 amino acids. The V gene lost 4 bases and the J gene lost 8 bases, with 29 bases spanning the gap. Per the germline V gene, CDR1 is LGHDT and CDR2 is YNNKEL (reference sequence). CDR3 region: CASSPTTDLGLPQRGYTF. Here the CDR3 DNA reads TGTGCCAGCAGCCCTACAACTGACCTTGGCCTCCCCCAGAGGGGCTACACCTTC.

The V call is TRBV21-1, the J call TRBJ2-1; TRBD1 is taken as the D call from the table, unchecked against the DNA. TRBV21-1 is described as a pseudogene. The CDR3 covers 17 residues. CDR3 protein: CASSKEEDRMGCGGQFF. The CDR3 DNA follows: TGTGCCAGCAGCAAAGAAGAAGACAGGATGGGTTGCGGAGGGCAGTTCTTC.

The chain recombines TRBV6-2 or TRBV6-3 with TRBJ1-1, with no clear D. The CDR3 consists of 15 residues. Trimming stripped 6 bases from V and 0 bases from J, with 14 bases between. The germline V gene has CDR1 MNHEY and CDR2 SVGEGT. CDR3 sequence (DNA): TGTGCCAGCAGCCCCCCGGGGAGCCTGAACACTGAAGCTTTCTTT. It encodes CASSPPGSLNTEAFF.

The chain joins TRBV4-1 to TRBJ1-5; D may be TRBD1 (5 bases). Trimming stripped 0 bases from V and 6 bases from J, with 9 bases between. The CDR3 length is 14 residues. Germline CDR1 reads MGHRA; CDR2 reads YSYEKL. The CDR3: CASSQDGRGQPQHF. The CDR3 nucleotides are TGCGCCAGCAGCCAAGATGGAAGGGGTCAGCCCCAGCATTTT.

J is TRBJ2-7 and V is TRBV27; D is perhaps TRBD1 (6 bases). Trimming cost V 7 bases and J 3 bases, with 16 bases left between them. Germline CDR1 reads MNHEY; CDR2 reads SMNVEV (reference sequence). This CDR3 has 14 amino acids. The CDR3 is CASTLSGVLYEQYF. The CDR3 DNA reads as TGTGCCAGCACCCTTTCAGGGGTTCTCTACGAGCAGTACTTC.